Listed below are T cell receptor beta chains from one sample, sequenced in a study of T cell changes during pregnancy in multiple sclerosis. The table came from immunoSEQ multiplex PCR; TCRdb's copy has only in-frame clones and leaves some out. Of over 70,000 clones listed, around 90% are singletons. The specimen comprised peripheral blood, sampled in the first trimester of pregnancy. These receptors were collected from a female donor in good health, enrolled as a control in a pregnancy study. Each CDR3 is given with its conserved first and last residue. D genes are given only for firm matches. Clone size, where shown, is once, few, many, or a class for clones that have expanded.

length | D | J | V | size | CDR3 | DNA
15 | TRBD1 | TRBJ1-1 | TRBV6-5 | NA | CASSSSGQGYTEAFF | TGTGCCAGCAGTTCATCCGGACAGGGATACACTGAAGCTTTCTTT
12 | NA | TRBJ1-3 | TRBV30 | NA | CAWRPTGNTIYF | TGTGCCTGGCGGCCGACAGGAAACACCATATATTTT
16 | TRBD1 | TRBJ2-1 | TRBV15 | NA | CATSRSAGQAFNEQFF | TGTGCCACCAGCAGATCTGCGGGACAGGCATTTAATGAGCAGTTCTTC
12 | NA | TRBJ2-1 | TRBV2 | NA | CASSGSANEQFF | TGTGCCAGCAGTGGTAGCGCAAATGAGCAGTTCTTC
16 | NA | TRBJ2-1 | TRBV5-4 | NA | CASSWGVGLSNHEQFF | TGTGCCAGCAGCTGGGGGGTCGGACTTAGTAACCATGAGCAGTTCTTC
15 | NA | TRBJ1-2 | TRBV10-3 | once | CASNTFGQPNYGYTF | TGTGCCAGCAACACTTTCGGACAGCCTAACTATGGCTACACCTTC
15 | NA | TRBJ2-6 | TRBV5-5 | NA | CASSLTSSGANVLTF | TGTGCCAGCAGCTTGACGAGCTCTGGGGCCAACGTCCTGACTTTC
15 | NA | TRBJ2-1 | TRBV7-3 | NA | CASSLMAHSFNEQFF | TGTGCCAGCAGCTTAATGGCACATAGCTTCAATGAGCAGTTCTTC
13 | NA | TRBJ2-7 | TRBV28 | NA | CASSFWQGYEQYF | TGTGCCAGCAGTTTCTGGCAGGGCTACGAGCAGTACTTC
16 | TRBD1 | TRBJ2-2 | TRBV4-2 | NA | CASSPRTGINTGELFF | TGTGCCAGCAGCCCCAGGACAGGGATTAACACCGGGGAGCTGTTTTTT
16 | TRBD1 | TRBJ1-3 | TRBV9 | NA | CASSGREGAPGNTIYF | TGTGCCAGCAGCGGACGGGAGGGGGCTCCTGGAAACACCATATATTTT
15 | NA | TRBJ2-7 | TRBV4-2 | NA | CASSQAAGNTYEQYF | TGTGCCAGCAGCCAAGCGGCAGGAAATACCTACGAGCAGTACTTC
18 | TRBD1 | TRBJ1-3 | TRBV7-2 | NA | CASSLAGGQGARGNTIYF | TGTGCCAGCAGCTTGGCGGGGGGACAGGGGGCGCGGGGAAACACCATATATTTT
15 | TRBD1 | TRBJ2-3 | TRBV4-2 | NA | CASSPGQGEVNTQYF | TGTGCCAGCAGCCCCGGACAGGGGGAAGTGAATACGCAGTATTTT
13 | NA | TRBJ1-1 | TRBV5-6 | NA | CASSFAGNTEAFF | TGTGCCAGCAGCTTTGCGGGGAACACTGAAGCTTTCTTT
15 | TRBD1 | TRBJ1-1 | TRBV10-3 | NA | CAISGQGGRNTEAFF | TGTGCCATCAGTGGACAGGGGGGTCGTAACACTGAAGCTTTCTTT
14 | TRBD2 | TRBJ2-3 | TRBV5-1 | NA | CASSFLAGTNTQYF | TGCGCCAGCAGCTTCCTAGCGGGGACAAATACGCAGTATTTT
15 | NA | TRBJ2-5 | TRBV6-5 | once | CASSYSWTEGETQYF | TGTGCCAGCAGTTACTCTTGGACAGAGGGGGAGACCCAGTACTTC
18 | NA | TRBJ1-3 | TRBV5-1 | NA | CASSLAWSGGARGNTIYF | TGCGCCAGCAGCTTGGCCTGGAGCGGGGGGGCCAGAGGAAACACCATATATTTT
15 | TRBD1 | TRBJ1-5 | TRBV6-1 | NA | CASSKQGAGNQPQHF | TGTGCCAGCAGTAAACAGGGGGCTGGGAATCAGCCCCAGCATTTT
13 | TRBD1 | TRBJ1-5 | TRBV6-1 | NA | CASREQGFQPQHF | TGTGCCAGCAGGGAACAGGGGTTTCAGCCCCAGCATTTT
15 | NA | TRBJ2-1 | TRBV5-1 | NA | CASSLWAEIYNEQFF | TGCGCCAGCAGCTTGTGGGCAGAAATCTACAATGAGCAGTTCTTC
17 | NA | TRBJ2-5 | TRBV7-2 | NA | CASSLAPRGGLFETQYF | TGTGCCAGCAGCTTAGCGCCGAGGGGGGGCCTTTTTGAGACCCAGTACTTC
15 | NA | TRBJ2-4 | TRBV6-1 | NA | CASSEAGAAKNIQYF | TGTGCCAGCAGTGAGGCAGGGGCAGCCAAAAACATTCAGTACTTC
14 | NA | TRBJ1-2 | TRBV6-5 | few | CASSYRGSDYGYTF | TGTGCCAGCAGTTACCGGGGATCGGACTATGGCTACACCTTC
15 | TRBD1 | TRBJ1-4 | TRBV4-3 | NA | CASSLRQGIREKLFF | TGCGCCAGCAGCCTAAGACAGGGCATTCGAGAAAAACTGTTTTTT
13 | NA | TRBJ2-7 | TRBV4-1 | NA | CASSPSSVNEQYF | TGCGCCAGCAGCCCCTCAAGCGTTAACGAGCAGTACTTC
13 | NA | TRBJ1-2 | TRBV4-2 | NA | CASSQGPRGGYTF | TGTGCCAGCAGCCAAGGGCCCCGGGGTGGCTACACCTTC
15 | NA | TRBJ2-3 | TRBV4-1 | NA | CASSPQGFGTDTQYF | TGCGCCAGCAGCCCACAGGGTTTTGGCACAGATACGCAGTATTTT
13 | NA | TRBJ1-2 | TRBV29-1 | once | CSVEGRFDYGYTF | TGCAGCGTTGAAGGGAGATTTGACTATGGCTACACCTTC
15 | TRBD1 | TRBJ2-5 | TRBV27 | NA | CASGWPGQGAGSLHF | TGTGCCAGCGGGTGGCCGGGACAGGGGGCGGGAAGCCTCCACTTC
15 | NA | TRBJ1-1 | TRBV5-8 | few | CASSIRTAMNTEAFF | TGTGCCAGCAGCATAAGGACAGCCATGAACACTGAAGCTTTCTTT
17 | TRBD1 | TRBJ1-6 | TRBV14 | few | CASSPRGPGTVNSPLHF | TGTGCCAGCAGCCCGAGGGGGCCCGGGACGGTGAATTCACCCCTCCACTTT
15 | TRBD1 | TRBJ2-7 | TRBV5-1 | NA | CASSLNPGQEYEQYF | TGCGCCAGCAGCTTAAACCCGGGACAGGAGTACGAGCAGTACTTC
18 | NA | TRBJ1-1 | TRBV19 | NA | CASSTYIYGGARKGEAFF | TGTGCCAGTAGTACCTACATATATGGGGGCGCAAGGAAGGGGGAAGCTTTCTTT
15 | NA | TRBJ2-1 | TRBV30 | few | CAWISGNVGGNEQFF | TGTGCCTGGATCTCAGGGAACGTAGGGGGCAATGAGCAGTTCTTC
15 | NA | TRBJ2-7 | TRBV5-5 | NA | CASSLGQAYSYEQYF | TGTGCCAGCAGCTTGGGACAGGCTTACTCCTACGAGCAGTACTTC
15 | NA | TRBJ1-1 | TRBV11-1 | once | CASSLGAKANTEAFF | TGTGCCAGCAGCTTAGGGGCCAAGGCTAACACTGAAGCTTTCTTT